The T cell receptor beta chain under discussion was sequenced for a study of hypomethylating agent response in myelodysplastic syndrome. The method was immunoSEQ multiplex PCR; TCRdb's version includes in-frame clones alone and lacks a portion of them. The sample yields more than 3,500 clones, roughly 80% seen once. Germline CDR1 is SGDLS and CDR2 is YYNGEE. V shed 4 bases and J shed 2 bases, with 13 bases lying between them. The CDR3 consists of 15 residues. This clone was seen a few times. This specimen consisted of bone marrow, obtained before or after starting hypomethylating agent treatment for myelodysplastic syndrome (not recorded which). This receptor was taken from a human donor with myelodysplastic syndrome. V usage is TRBV9 and J usage is TRBJ2-1; D tentatively reads TRBD1 or TRBD2 (5 bases each). The CDR3 coding sequence is TGTGCCAGCAGCCCAGTCGAGGGGACCTACAATGAGCAGTTCTTC. Encoded protein: CASSPVEGTYNEQFF.